The 5 T cell receptor beta chains listed next were all sequenced from one sample in a study of identical twins. TCRdb re-derived calls from the 5' RACE reads in MiXCR, one entry per CDR3 protein. This table has about 550,000 distinct CDR3 sequences, around 20% appearing once. These data were likewise used in another study, on yellow fever vaccine responses in identical twins.

Source material: CD4+ T cells sorted from blood. These receptors were obtained from a woman aged 18 to 35 in good health.

This clonotype occurred a few times. This chain joins TRBV7-9 and TRBJ1-1; the D is unclear. This CDR3 comprises 15 residues. Trimming left V 1 base short and J 1 base short, with 10 bases between. Germline values: CDR1 SEHNR, CDR2 FQNEAQ (reference sequence). The CDR3 DNA follows: TGTGCCAGCAGCTTAGATAACAGAGCGAACACTGAAGCTTTCTTT. It yields the protein CASSLDNRANTEAFF.

This clonotype was seen a handful of times. The V call is TRBV20-1, the J call TRBJ1-5, with D perhaps matching TRBD1 (5 bases). Germline loops: CDR1 DFQATT, CDR2 SNEGSKA (reference sequence). CDR3 length: 14 amino acids. V lost 6 bases and J lost 1, with 13 bases in between. The CDR3 region has the DNA TGCAGTGCAGTCCCTGGGGGGAGCAATCAGCCCCAGCATTTT. Its translation: CSAVPGGSNQPQHF.

J is TRBJ1-4 and V is TRBV20-1; no clear D. CDR1 and CDR2 (germline): DFQATT, SNEGSKA (reference sequence). V lost 3 bases to trimming and J lost 5 bases, with 13 bases between them. The CDR3 covers 14 residues. The CDR3 spells CSARTLGWNEKLFF. Here the CDR3 DNA reads TGCAGTGCTAGGACGTTAGGTTGGAATGAAAAACTGTTTTTT.

In this sample, this clonotype turned up a few times. V usage is TRBV7-9 and J usage is TRBJ2-2, with TRBD2 matching 10 bases. The CDR3 loop spans 13 amino acids. With 8 bases clipped from V and 4 bases from J, the junction kept 1 base outside the gene matches. CDR1 is SEHNR, CDR2 FQNEAQ, per germline (reference sequence). CDR3 region: CASLAGVTGELFF. CDR3 sequence (DNA): TGTGCCAGCCTAGCGGGAGTCACCGGGGAGCTGTTTTTT.

This clonotype was counted only a few times. The CDR3 protein is CASSLGLAGVSSYEQYF. As DNA, the CDR3 is TGTGCCAGCAGCCTTGGACTAGCGGGGGTGAGCTCCTACGAGCAGTACTTC. The chain employs TRBV7-2 and TRBJ2-7; 13 bases align to TRBD2. CDR3 size: 17 residues. V trimming: 5 bases; J trimming: 0 bases; junction bases outside the gene matches: 7. The germline V gene has CDR1 SGHTA and CDR2 FQGNSA.